This is a list of T cell receptor beta chains from one sample in a study of T cell changes during pregnancy in multiple sclerosis. Sequencing used immunoSEQ multiplex PCR; TCRdb keeps in-frame clones, though not all of them. Of about 75,000 clones in the sample, 94% were seen once. The specimen was CD4+ T cells from peripheral blood mononuclear cells, collected after pregnancy. The receptors were gathered from a female donor with multiple sclerosis, enrolled in a pregnancy study. Each CDR3 is given with its conserved first and last residue. The D gene is left open where the match is weak. Clone size, where shown, is once, few, many, or a class for clones that have expanded.

D	size	V	J	CDR3	DNA
-	few	TRBV29-1	TRBJ1-1	CSGSGVRTEAFF	TGCAGCGGCTCGGGAGTTCGGACTGAAGCTTTCTTT
-	once	TRBV6-5	TRBJ2-2	CASSYWGVFDTGELFF	TGTGCCAGCAGTTACTGGGGAGTATTCGACACCGGGGAGCTGTTTTTT
TRBD1	-	TRBV13	TRBJ1-2	CASTTKTGTGRNYGYTF	TGTGCCAGCACCACCAAGACGGGGACAGGGCGGAACTATGGCTACACCTTC
-	-	TRBV30	TRBJ2-7	CAWSVDLGGFYEQYF	TGTGCCTGGAGTGTTGACTTGGGTGGGTTCTACGAGCAGTACTTC
-	-	TRBV6-5	TRBJ2-7	CASSYSPAEYEQYF	TGTGCCAGCAGTTACTCGCCGGCGGAATACGAGCAGTACTTC
-	once	TRBV5-1	TRBJ1-4	CASSLAGGGEKLFF	TGCGCCAGCAGCTTGGCTGGGGGAGGGGAAAAACTGTTTTTT
TRBD1	-	TRBV14	TRBJ2-1	CASSPIDRGFPYNEQFF	TGTGCCAGCAGCCCGATCGACAGGGGGTTCCCCTACAATGAGCAGTTCTTC
TRBD1	-	TRBV11-2	TRBJ1-2	CASSLGFKGAQTNYGYTF	TGTGCCAGCAGCTTGGGATTTAAGGGGGCTCAGACTAACTATGGCTACACCTTC
-	-	TRBV5-4	TRBJ2-3	CASSRDTSTDTQYF	TGTGCCAGCAGCCGAGACACTAGCACAGATACGCAGTATTTT
-	-	TRBV9	TRBJ2-7	CASSEGAPYEQYF	TGTGCCAGCAGCGAGGGAGCCCCATACGAGCAGTACTTC
-	-	TRBV6-6	TRBJ2-1	CASSSSWSSYNEQFF	TGTGCCAGCAGCTCTAGCTGGAGCTCCTACAATGAGCAGTTCTTC
TRBD2	-	TRBV5-1	TRBJ2-5	CASNRWAGVETQYF	TGCGCCAGCAACCGCTGGGCGGGAGTGGAGACCCAGTACTTC
-	-	TRBV28	TRBJ1-2	CASSLGARGGGYTF	TGTGCCAGCAGTTTAGGGGCCCGGGGGGGTGGCTACACCTTC
TRBD1	-	TRBV7-9	TRBJ2-7	CASSATTGGPYEQYF	TGTGCCAGCAGCGCGACAACAGGGGGCCCCTACGAGCAGTACTTC
-	-	TRBV6-1	TRBJ2-7	CASSALGARGSYEQYF	TGTGCCAGCAGTGCGTTGGGTGCTAGAGGTTCCTACGAGCAGTACTTC
-	-	TRBV7-8	TRBJ1-5	CASSLYSSRYSNQPQHF	TGTGCCAGCAGCTTATACAGCAGCCGATATAGCAATCAGCCCCAGCATTTT
-	-	TRBV19	TRBJ1-4	CASSWGPGEKLFF	TGTGCCAGTAGTTGGGGGCCTGGTGAAAAACTGTTTTTT
TRBD2	-	TRBV7-2	TRBJ2-2	CAGRLAGGTGELFF	TGTGCCGGCCGACTAGCGGGCGGCACCGGGGAGCTGTTTTTT
TRBD2	-	TRBV5-1	TRBJ2-3	CASSLASGRYTDTQYF	TGCGCCAGCAGCTTAGCTAGCGGGCGGTACACAGATACGCAGTATTTT
-	few	TRBV6-1	TRBJ1-3	CASLRTEGNTIYF	TGTGCCAGCCTCCGGACAGAAGGAAACACCATATATTTT
TRBD2	-	TRBV28	TRBJ2-4	CASSIAGGGAKNIQYF	TGTGCCAGCAGTATAGCGGGCGGGGGGGCCAAAAACATTCAGTACTTC
-	once	TRBV27	TRBJ2-2	CASSLSPDTGELFF	TGTGCCAGCAGTTTATCGCCGGACACCGGGGAGCTGTTTTTT
-	once	TRBV30	TRBJ2-5	CAWGRETQYF	TGTGCCTGGGGGCGCGAGACCCAGTACTTC
-	-	TRBV6-1	TRBJ2-7	CASSEPAYEQYF	TGTGCCAGCAGTGAACCTGCCTACGAGCAGTACTTC
TRBD2	-	TRBV6-5	TRBJ2-1	CASSTISGSGNEQFF	TGTGCCAGCAGTACAATTAGCGGGAGTGGCAATGAGCAGTTCTTC
TRBD1	-	TRBV6-4	TRBJ2-7	CASSAKFRDRDPYEQYF	TGTGCCAGCAGCGCGAAATTCCGGGACAGGGATCCCTACGAGCAGTACTTC
TRBD1	-	TRBV7-8	TRBJ2-7	CASSPRGQTYEQYF	TGTGCCAGCAGCCCTAGGGGACAGACCTACGAGCAGTACTTC
-	-	TRBV5-1	TRBJ2-1	CASSLDSSAKTNEQFF	TGCGCCAGCAGCTTGGATTCTAGCGCAAAGACCAATGAGCAGTTCTTC
-	-	TRBV5-4	TRBJ1-1	CASSLRPETEAFF	TGTGCCAGCAGCTTGCGCCCGGAGACTGAAGCTTTCTTT
-	-	TRBV27	TRBJ2-1	CASSLSISKYNEQFF	TGTGCCAGCAGTTTATCGATCTCTAAATACAATGAGCAGTTCTTC
-	-	TRBV28	TRBJ1-1	CASNLAVLTEAFF	TGTGCCAGCAATTTAGCGGTGCTCACTGAAGCTTTCTTT